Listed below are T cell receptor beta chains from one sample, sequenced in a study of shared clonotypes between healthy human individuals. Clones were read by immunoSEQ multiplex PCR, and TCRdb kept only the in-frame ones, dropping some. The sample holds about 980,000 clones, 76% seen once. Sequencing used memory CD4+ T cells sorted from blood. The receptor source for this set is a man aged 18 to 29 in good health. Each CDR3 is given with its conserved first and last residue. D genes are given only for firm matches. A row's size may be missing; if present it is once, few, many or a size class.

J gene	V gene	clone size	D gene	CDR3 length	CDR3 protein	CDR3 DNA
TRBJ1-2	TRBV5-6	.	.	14	CASSLFREGRGYTF	TGTGCCAGCAGCTTATTCAGGGAGGGTAGAGGCTACACCTTC
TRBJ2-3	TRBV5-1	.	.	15	CASSPVSVASDTQYF	TGCGCCAGCAGCCCGGTGAGCGTAGCCTCAGATACGCAGTATTTT
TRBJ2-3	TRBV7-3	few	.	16	CASSRRGGDSTDTQYF	TGTGCCAGCAGCAGAAGAGGCGGGGATAGCACAGATACGCAGTATTTT
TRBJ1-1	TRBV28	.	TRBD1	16	CASSSTTGFVNTEAFF	TGTGCCAGCAGTTCGACGACAGGGTTTGTGAACACTGAAGCTTTCTTT
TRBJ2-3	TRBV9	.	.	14	CASSPRPREDTQYF	TGTGCCAGCAGCCCCCGCCCGAGGGAGGATACGCAGTATTTT
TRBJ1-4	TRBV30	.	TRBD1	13	CAWSDRGGEKLFF	TGTGCCTGGAGTGACAGGGGAGGTGAAAAACTGTTTTTT
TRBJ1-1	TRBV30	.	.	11	CAWSPVAEAFF	TGTGCCTGGAGTCCGGTTGCTGAAGCTTTCTTT
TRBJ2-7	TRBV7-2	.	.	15	CASSLDPAGVYEQYF	TGTGCCAGCAGCTTAGACCCAGCGGGCGTCTACGAGCAGTACTTC
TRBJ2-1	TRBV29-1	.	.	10	CSGRYNEQFF	TGCAGCGGTCGATACAATGAGCAGTTCTTC
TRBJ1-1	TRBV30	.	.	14	CAWSVWDLNTEAFF	TGTGCCTGGAGTGTTTGGGATCTGAACACTGAAGCTTTCTTT
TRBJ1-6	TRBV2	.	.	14	CASTSGNYNSPLHF	TGTGCCAGCACGTCGGGTAACTATAATTCACCCCTCCACTTT
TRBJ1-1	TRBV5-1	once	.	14	CASSVVGVNTEAFF	TGCGCCAGCAGCGTTGTAGGGGTGAACACTGAAGCTTTCTTT
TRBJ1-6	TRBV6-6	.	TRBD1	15	CASSPRTGGYSPLHF	TGTGCCAGCAGTCCTCGGACAGGGGGGTACTCACCCCTCCACTTT
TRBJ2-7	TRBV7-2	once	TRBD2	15	CASSLVLAKQSGQYF	TGTGCCAGCAGCTTAGTACTAGCGAAGCAGTCAGGGCAGTACTTC
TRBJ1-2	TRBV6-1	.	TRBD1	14	CASSRDRGYNGYTF	TGTGCCAGCAGCAGGGACAGGGGGTACAATGGCTACACCTTC
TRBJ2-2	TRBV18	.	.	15	CASRAAGAYTGELFF	TGTGCCAGCCGCGCCGCGGGGGCGTACACCGGGGAGCTGTTTTTT
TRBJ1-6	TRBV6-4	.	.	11	CASSAQPPLHF	TGTGCCAGCAGTGCACAGCCTCCCCTCCACTTT
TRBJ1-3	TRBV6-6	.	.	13	CASSSPYRNTIYF	TGTGCCAGCAGTTCGCCGTATCGGAACACCATATATTTT
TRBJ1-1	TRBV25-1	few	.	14	CASSDHGYNTEAFF	TGTGCCAGCAGTGACCACGGTTACAACACTGAAGCTTTCTTT
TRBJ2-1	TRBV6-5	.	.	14	CASSSETSNKVQFF	TGTGCCAGCAGTTCAGAGACTAGTAATAAAGTGCAGTTCTTC
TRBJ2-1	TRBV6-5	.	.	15	CASEISPTGVNEQFF	TGTGCCAGCGAAATCTCCCCCACGGGAGTAAATGAGCAGTTCTTC
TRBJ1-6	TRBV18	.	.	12	CASSRDNSPLHF	TGTGCCAGCTCACGGGATAATTCACCCCTCCACTTT
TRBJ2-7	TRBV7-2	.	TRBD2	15	CASSLEPGGLYGQYF	TGTGCCAGCAGCTTAGAACCGGGAGGGTTATACGGGCAGTACTTC
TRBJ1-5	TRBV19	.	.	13	CASSIQVNQPQHF	TGTGCCAGTAGTATCCAGGTCAATCAGCCCCAGCATTTT
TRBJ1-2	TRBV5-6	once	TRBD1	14	CASSLRGLDYGYTF	TGTGCCAGCAGCCTCAGGGGGCTTGACTATGGCTACACCTTC
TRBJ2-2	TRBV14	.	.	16	CASSQSIGMNTGELFF	TGTGCCAGCAGCCAGTCGATCGGGATGAACACCGGGGAGCTGTTTTTT
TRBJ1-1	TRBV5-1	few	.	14	CASSLFQGNTEAFF	TGCGCCAGCAGCTTGTTTCAGGGAAACACTGAAGCTTTCTTT
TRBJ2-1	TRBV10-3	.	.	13	CATFVGPGNEQFF	TGTGCCACCTTCGTGGGACCCGGCAATGAGCAGTTCTTC
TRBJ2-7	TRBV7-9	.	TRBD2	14	CASRTSGMIYEQYF	TGTGCCAGCAGGACTAGCGGGATGATTTACGAGCAGTACTTC
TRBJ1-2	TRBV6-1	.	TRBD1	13	CASSEVGQGGYTF	TGTGCCAGCAGTGAAGTAGGACAGGGAGGCTACACCTTC
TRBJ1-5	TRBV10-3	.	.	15	CAISESGASNQPQHF	TGTGCCATCAGTGAGTCTGGGGCGAGCAATCAGCCCCAGCATTTT
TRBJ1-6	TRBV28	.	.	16	CASRTIGLGNNSPLHF	TGTGCCAGCAGAACTATAGGGCTCGGGAATAATTCACCCCTCCACTTT
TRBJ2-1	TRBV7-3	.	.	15	CASSLSPDIPNEQFF	TGTGCCAGCAGCTTAAGCCCCGACATACCTAATGAGCAGTTCTTC
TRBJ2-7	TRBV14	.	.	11	CASSLLHEQYF	TGTGCCAGCAGCCTCCTCCACGAGCAGTACTTC
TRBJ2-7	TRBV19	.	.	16	CASSIGGLRGAYEQYF	TGTGCCAGTAGTATAGGAGGCCTCCGGGGAGCCTACGAGCAGTACTTC
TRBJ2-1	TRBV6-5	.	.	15	CASSASGEQWNEQFF	TGTGCCAGCAGTGCATCTGGGGAACAATGGAATGAGCAGTTCTTC
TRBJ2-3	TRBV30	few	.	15	CAWSVRSRGTDTQYF	TGTGCCTGGAGTGTACGCAGTAGAGGCACAGATACGCAGTATTTT
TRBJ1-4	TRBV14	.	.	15	CASSSRRTAGEKLFF	TGTGCCAGCAGCTCCCGGAGAACAGCGGGGGAAAAACTGTTTTTT
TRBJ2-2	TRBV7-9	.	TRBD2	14	CASSLSGTIGELFF	TGTGCCAGCAGCCTAAGCGGGACTATCGGGGAGCTGTTTTTT
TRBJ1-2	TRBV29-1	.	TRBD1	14	CSVADRGASYGYTF	TGCAGCGTTGCCGACAGGGGCGCTTCTTATGGCTACACCTTC
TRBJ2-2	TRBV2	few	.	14	CASSSGSNTGELFF	TGTGCCAGCAGTTCCGGGTCGAACACCGGGGAGCTGTTTTTT
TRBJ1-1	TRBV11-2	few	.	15	CASTPSGGRNTEAFF	TGTGCCAGCACCCCAAGCGGGGGGAGAAACACTGAAGCTTTCTTT
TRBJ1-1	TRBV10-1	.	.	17	CASSLGIAKPLKREAFF	TGCGCCAGCAGCCTCGGCATCGCTAAACCTCTTAAGCGAGAAGCTTTCTTT